This TCR beta chain derives from a study of blood T cell repertoires in COVID-19 (dated by TCRdb to about 2020). With respect to the entire study: Collaborator samples came from the United States, Italy and Spain and covered acute and convalescent phases of COVID-19. Sample metadata almost always included a de-identified subject ID, COVID-19 status, age in years and sex. Where HLA class I and class II types were available, the types were taken from metadata supplied by the sample provider, not from assay-based typing. Samples came from the ongoing ImmuneRACE study (first 160 participants) plus 1,254 subjects from 6 global collaborators. Deeply sampled blood TCRbeta repertoires from subjects exposed to, actively infected with, or recovered from COVID-19 were included in the dataset. A freely available public database, intended as a resource for researchers studying the immune response to SARS-CoV-2, is where the repertoires were released. The prospective study material was composed of cDNA or gDNA derived from T cells, B-cell-depleted T cells, or PBMCs. The full study reports these points: The amount of clinical and demographic metadata varied by source and participant and was provided uncurated.

TCRbeta CDR3 regions were amplified from genomic DNA by means of the immunoSEQ Assay, a bias-controlled multiplex PCR. The authors' analysis ran thus. Within the assay, amplification of reference gene primers was used to estimate how many nucleated cells each sample contained. Sequence reads were collapsed and filtered to measure the absolute abundance of every unique TCRbeta CDR3 rearrangement. Productive Simpson clonality was computed per sample as the square root of Simpson's diversity index over productive rearrangements. Entries here come from immuneACCESS through TCRdb and include only in-frame sequences with V and J called. Some clones fail to appear in such tables; in the studies checked, an unresolved V gene covers under half of the shortfall, and the cause of the remainder is unknown. That table supplies the V and J calls and clone size; D and trimming were determined from the DNA. The sample contains roughly 7,200 clones, roughly 87% of them found a single time. The leading ten clones occupy about 10% of the sample.

CDR1 and CDR2 are read off the germline V gene (reference sequence) as LNHDA and SQIVND. For this chain, trimming is 4 bases at the V end and 7 bases at the J end, and the number of junction bases without a gene match is 8. The CDR3 goes from the cysteine to the phenylalanine over 14 residues. Of the read, only the CDR3 DNA is kept; its 42 bases are in frame from base 1. Concerning this clone: Its antigen target is currently unknown. No base qualities exist here, and no much larger clone lies one base off it.

Collaborating institutions collected whole blood in K2EDTA tubes following their own protocols. Collaborator samples were shipped for TCRbeta analysis as frozen whole blood, isolated PBMCs, or DNA extracted from either sample type. In this chain, TRBV19 is recombined with TRBJ2-5; 8 bases in the junction line up with TRBD1. The sequencing sample was made of peripheral blood. This sequence originates from a man between 65 and 85 years old with active COVID-19. The CDR3: CASSRSQGVWTQYF. Read as DNA, the sequence is TGTGCCAGTAGTAGGTCACAGGGGGTCTGGACCCAGTACTTC. Beyond the CDR3, the reference TRBV19 and TRBJ2-5 genes provide the residues; the full variable domain reads: DGGITQSPKYLFRKEGQNVTLSCEQNLNHDAMYWYRQDPGQGLRLIYYSQIVNDFQKGDIAEGYSVSREKKESFPLTVTSAQKNPTAFYLCASSRSQGVWTQYFGPGTRLLVL.